A selection of T cell receptor beta chains follows, all from one sample in a study of graft-versus-host responses after intestinal transplantation. Libraries were prepared by immunoSEQ multiplex PCR; TCRdb keeps only in-frame clonotypes and omits some of them. This sample has 49,000 or so clones, with about 93% found just once. Sequenced here: PBMCs, sampled around 790 days after a first intestinal transplant, on the day of a second. These receptors originate from a human patient who received an intestinal transplant, so some T cells may come from the graft donor. Each CDR3 is given with its conserved first and last residue. A D gene is named only where the DNA matches it firmly. A clone size is listed for some rows: how often the clone was seen (once, few, many), or a class if it is expanded.

clone size	D gene	V gene	J gene	CDR3 protein	CDR3 DNA
.	.	TRBV25-1	TRBJ1-2	CASSEGAGTEMGYTF	TGTGCCAGCAGTGAAGGGGCAGGGACCGAGATGGGCTACACCTTC
once	.	TRBV5-1	TRBJ1-3	CASSQGNRAPGNTIYF	TGCGCCAGCAGCCAGGGAAACAGGGCCCCTGGAAACACCATATATTTT
once	TRBD2	TRBV30	TRBJ2-7	CALKSGNWYEQYF	TGTGCCTTGAAAAGCGGGAATTGGTACGAGCAGTACTTC
few	TRBD1	TRBV15	TRBJ1-4	CATSAIQGASEKLFF	TGTGCCACCAGCGCTATACAGGGGGCGAGTGAAAAACTGTTTTTT
.	.	TRBV10-2	TRBJ1-5	CASKGRAHQPQHF	TGCGCCAGCAAGGGTCGAGCCCACCAGCCCCAGCATTTT
.	.	TRBV13	TRBJ2-7	CASSLGSEQYF	TGTGCCAGCAGCTTAGGTAGTGAGCAGTACTTC
once	TRBD2	TRBV6-5	TRBJ2-7	CASSYRSGVSYEQYF	TGTGCCAGCAGTTATCGTAGCGGGGTCTCCTACGAGCAGTACTTC
once	.	TRBV28	TRBJ1-2	CASSSLQTEGYTF	TGTGCCAGCAGTTCACTGCAAACGGAGGGCTACACCTTC
once	.	TRBV5-1	TRBJ1-1	CASSPRGPEMNTEAFF	TGCGCCAGCAGCCCGCGTGGTCCAGAAATGAACACTGAAGCTTTCTTT
.	.	TRBV6-5	TRBJ2-7	CASSPTSSSYEQYF	TGTGCCAGCAGCCCTACTAGCTCCTCCTACGAGCAGTACTTC
.	.	TRBV27	TRBJ2-3	CASSLDRLGSGTQYF	TGTGCCAGCAGCTTAGACAGGTTAGGGTCCGGTACGCAGTATTTT
.	TRBD2	TRBV5-1	TRBJ2-1	CASSITSGSRNEQFF	TGCGCCAGCAGCATAACTAGCGGTTCGCGTAATGAGCAGTTCTTC
.	.	TRBV7-2	TRBJ1-1	CASSRQINTEAFF	TGTGCCAGCAGCCGACAGATAAACACTGAAGCTTTCTTT
.	.	TRBV27	TRBJ2-2	CASSLLGGGELFF	TGTGCCAGCAGTTTATTGGGCGGCGGGGAGCTGTTTTTT
.	.	TRBV29-1	TRBJ2-7	CSVGRASYEQYF	TGCAGCGTTGGCAGGGCTTCCTACGAGCAGTACTTC
.	.	TRBV7-9	TRBJ1-1	CASSLRSEGTEAFF	TGTGCCAGCAGCCTGAGGTCCGAGGGCACTGAAGCTTTCTTT
large	.	TRBV4-1	TRBJ1-2	CASSQGGVNYGYTF	TGCGCCAGCAGCCAAGGCGGAGTTAACTATGGCTACACCTTC
.	.	TRBV9	TRBJ2-3	CASSVEGPRRHTDTQYF	TGTGCCAGCAGCGTAGAAGGCCCCCGACGCCACACAGATACGCAGTATTTT
.	.	TRBV11-2	TRBJ2-1	CASSLTRRGDEQFF	TGTGCCAGCAGCTTAACCCGGAGGGGCGATGAGCAGTTCTTC
.	.	TRBV6-1	TRBJ2-3	CASSLRPDTQYF	TGTGCCAGCAGTCTGAGGCCAGATACGCAGTATTTT
.	.	TRBV5-6	TRBJ2-7	CASSLVGDEQYF	TGTGCCAGCAGCTTGGTGGGAGACGAGCAGTACTTC
.	TRBD2	TRBV7-9	TRBJ2-1	CATSLSGSYNEQFF	TGTGCCACCTCACTTAGCGGGTCCTACAATGAGCAGTTCTTC
.	TRBD2	TRBV7-9	TRBJ2-3	CASSPPGGSGADTQYF	TGTGCCAGCAGTCCCCCGGGTGGTAGCGGGGCCGATACGCAGTATTTT
.	TRBD1	TRBV7-3	TRBJ1-1	CASSPAGQDTEAFF	TGTGCCAGCAGCCCGGCGGGACAGGACACTGAAGCTTTCTTT
.	TRBD1	TRBV5-6	TRBJ2-7	CASSLGDSYYEQYF	TGTGCCAGCAGCTTGGGGGACAGTTACTACGAGCAGTACTTC
.	.	TRBV30	TRBJ2-7	CAWSQGASWGFYEQYF	TGTGCCTGGAGCCAGGGCGCAAGCTGGGGCTTCTACGAGCAGTACTTC
.	.	TRBV18	TRBJ1-4	CASSPQVNEKLFF	TGTGCCAGCTCACCACAGGTTAATGAAAAACTGTTTTTT
.	.	TRBV5-1	TRBJ1-1	CASSLARRGSSDTEAFF	TGCGCCAGCAGCTTGGCCCGAAGGGGGAGTTCGGACACTGAAGCTTTCTTT
.	TRBD2	TRBV19	TRBJ2-1	CASHNHLAGPGDNEQFF	TGTGCCAGCCACAACCATCTAGCGGGGCCAGGTGACAATGAGCAGTTCTTC
.	TRBD2	TRBV7-3	TRBJ2-5	CASSPEGLAEGETQYF	TGTGCCAGCAGCCCAGAGGGACTAGCGGAGGGGGAGACCCAGTACTTC
.	TRBD2	TRBV19	TRBJ2-3	CASSIGAGHTDTQYF	TGTGCCAGTAGTATAGGAGCGGGGCACACAGATACGCAGTATTTT
.	.	TRBV10-1	TRBJ1-1	CASSNWGRTEAFF	TGCGCCAGCAGTAACTGGGGTCGCACTGAAGCTTTCTTT
.	TRBD1	TRBV27	TRBJ1-1	CASSKEGAYKRTEAFF	TGTGCCAGCAGTAAGGAGGGGGCGTATAAGCGCACTGAAGCTTTCTTT
.	.	TRBV9	TRBJ2-2	CASRTTLATGELFF	TGTGCCAGCAGGACAACTCTAGCCACCGGGGAGCTGTTTTTT
.	TRBD2	TRBV25-1	TRBJ2-5	CASRGEGETQYF	TGTGCCAGCAGGGGGGAGGGGGAGACCCAGTACTTC
.	TRBD2	TRBV28	TRBJ2-5	CASSPGLEETQYF	TGTGCCAGCAGTCCAGGACTAGAAGAGACCCAGTACTTC
.	.	TRBV4-1	TRBJ1-2	CASSQDSLESTNYGYTF	TGCGCCAGCAGCCAAGATAGCTTAGAGTCTACTAACTATGGCTACACCTTC
once	TRBD2	TRBV6-5	TRBJ2-7	CASSYTGTSGTYEQYF	TGTGCCAGCAGTTATACTGGGACTAGCGGCACCTACGAGCAGTACTTC
.	TRBD1	TRBV10-3	TRBJ2-7	CAISEYSGTGVDEQYF	TGTGCCATCAGTGAGTACTCCGGGACAGGGGTGGACGAGCAGTACTTC
.	.	TRBV10-2	TRBJ2-7	CASLNPVGALSYEQYF	TGCGCCAGCCTGAACCCGGTGGGAGCTCTTTCCTACGAGCAGTACTTC
few	.	TRBV10-3	TRBJ2-7	CAISESITYEQYF	TGTGCCATCAGTGAGTCGATCACCTACGAGCAGTACTTC
.	TRBD2	TRBV30	TRBJ2-7	CAWAGVSYEQYF	TGTGCCTGGGCGGGGGTTTCCTACGAGCAGTACTTC
.	.	TRBV4-2	TRBJ1-2	CASSQDSGYGYTF	TGTGCCAGCAGCCAGGACAGTGGGTATGGCTACACCTTC
.	.	TRBV7-2	TRBJ2-7	CASNCEPKNSLVRFEQYF	TGTGCCAGCAACTGCGAACCAAAAAACAGCTTAGTTAGGTTCGAGCAGTACTTC
.	.	TRBV6-6	TRBJ2-3	CASSYTRDTDTQYF	TGTGCCAGCAGTTACACCAGGGACACAGATACGCAGTATTTT
.	.	TRBV11-3	TRBJ1-6	CASSQDPISSPLHF	TGTGCCAGCAGCCAGGACCCCATAAGCTCACCCCTCCACTTT
.	TRBD1	TRBV30	TRBJ1-4	CAWSKGQKNEKLFF	TGTGCCTGGAGTAAGGGACAGAAGAATGAAAAACTGTTTTTT
.	TRBD1	TRBV30	TRBJ2-7	CAWRGQLEQYF	TGTGCCTGGAGGGGACAGCTCGAGCAGTACTTC
many	TRBD2	TRBV11-2	TRBJ2-1	CASSQDSGGANEQFF	TGTGCCAGCAGCCAAGATAGCGGGGGGGCCAATGAGCAGTTCTTC
.	TRBD1	TRBV5-6	TRBJ1-1	CASSFTGQGLFF	TGTGCCAGCAGCTTTACCGGACAGGGCCTTTTCTTT
.	TRBD2	TRBV10-2	TRBJ2-3	CASRGLAGGASTDTQYF	TGCGCCAGCAGAGGACTAGCGGGAGGGGCTAGCACAGATACGCAGTATTTT
.	TRBD1	TRBV2	TRBJ1-1	CASRTGSTEAFF	TGTGCCAGCAGGACAGGGTCCACTGAAGCTTTCTTT
.	.	TRBV9	TRBJ2-7	CASSLRRAGTSYEQYF	TGTGCCAGCAGCCTCCGGCGGGCGGGAACCTCCTACGAGCAGTACTTC
.	.	TRBV18	TRBJ2-7	CASSPPVTQGRGYEQYF	TGTGCCAGCTCACCACCAGTAACACAGGGACGAGGGTACGAGCAGTACTTC